The subject of this entry is one T cell receptor (beta chain). This clonotype was counted ten times or more. The clone's antigen remains unknown. Base qualities are not recorded, but no much larger clone differs from it by a single base. CDR1 is given as SGHTA and CDR2 as FQGNSA, both from the germline V gene. The CDR3 runs 14 residues from the cysteine to the phenylalanine. Solely the CDR3 DNA is kept, with 42 bases framed from the first base. The germline V end is reduced by 4 bases and the J end by 3 bases; junction bases left unmatched: 2. The library relied on RACE. These reads were obtained on a NextSeq 500. During library preparation, unique molecular identifiers were attached to individual cDNA molecules so that TCRs could be counted quantitatively and reproducibly. From each blood RNA sample, both TCR alpha and TCR beta chains were sequenced. For the original study's pipeline: Samples had a median of roughly 87,000 TCRs, with a range from about 23,224 to 750,000. The Decombinator software suite was used to annotate the V, J and CDR3 of the TCR reads. For the PS versus PT1 abundance plots, all samples were subsampled to the same number of TCRs (28,000). Expanded TCRs were defined as absent before sensitization and observed at least eight times at the 2-week time point. The public reads were quality trimmed at Q25 with fastp and then assembled into clones with MiXCR by TCRdb, keeping productive beta chains. Records with the same CDR3 protein are collapsed into one entry carrying the most frequent genes and DNA. These V and J calls derive from TCRdb rather than the authors' analysis. The sample records under 100,000 distinct CDR3 sequences, around 9.3% of which are singletons. The ten top clones hold more than 4% of the sample.

The data originate from a study of human T cells and chemical hapten exposure (dated by TCRdb to the early 2020s). In terms of the full investigation: For sensitization, 2% DPC in acetone was applied to an approximately 2 cm by approximately 2 cm area of upper inner arm skin. Alopecia areata with under or over 50% scalp involvement, alopecia totalis and alopecia universalis were represented in the patient cohort, which was mostly female. Blood was sampled from patients pre-sensitization (week 0) and at 2, 6 and about 24 weeks after DPC sensitization. This study followed changes in the peripheral blood TCR repertoire in vivo during primary and secondary sensitization of alopecia patients to the hapten diphenylcyclopropenone (DPC). Approximately 28 alopecia patients provided blood for TCR sequencing at one to four time points (pre-sensitization, 2, 6 and 24 weeks). Libraries were combined into a pool for sequencing, and differences in TCR yield between samples came mainly from small differences in library volumes within the pool. Throughout the approximately 25-week study period, patients were also given weekly therapeutic DPC doses on the scalp. Patch testing was done on the upper back using Finn chambers containing 0.01% DPC, and results were scored after 6 days according to International Contact Dermatitis Research Group standards.

The time point label, read with the paper, signifies: patch test 2, 6 weeks after DPC sensitization. Taken with the paper, the label for treatment or condition translates to: therapeutic diphenylcyclopropenone sensitization with weekly scalp DPC. Blood at each patch-test visit was drawn before the patch test was applied. Patients were eligible if aged 18 to 70, diagnosed with alopecia and judged suitable for DPC therapy, and pregnant patients were excluded. Total RNA was extracted from unfractionated whole blood that had been collected in Tempus Blood RNA tubes. The investigation overall reported the following: Compared with pre-sensitization or healthy control sets, expanded TCRs formed significantly more large CDR3 similarity clusters, which is consistent with antigen-driven responses. DPC sensitization did not change how many TCRs were above 1 in 1000 frequency, and no evidence was found of alterations in global repertoire structure. A positive correlation was found between the number of PT1 expanded TCRs and patch test score, with significance reached at thresholds 8, 16 and 32 but not 4. Alopecia, a presumed autoimmune disease, was present in all patients, so the immune response of the patients might differ from that of healthy individuals. Repeated subsampling changed both the strength of the expansion versus patch-test correlation and the threshold at which the correlation became significant.

The rearrangement combines TRBV7-2 with TRBJ2-2; 7 of the junction bases match TRBD1. The sample was whole blood, taken in connection with sensitization to the hapten diphenylcyclopropenone (DPC). This clonotype was obtained from a woman in her 50s with alopecia areata. Some clones in this sample may be carry-over from other donors' samples. The nucleotide sequence reads as follows: TGTGCCAGCAGCTGGGACAGCGACACCGGGGAGCTGTTTTTT. Its translation reads: CASSWDSDTGELFF.